In its sample, the clone carrying this TCR beta chain is medium-sized (0.01 to 0.1%). Its target is not known. Treg sorting used a CD4+CD25+CD127-/low gate. TCRdb re-analysed the 5' RACE reads in MiXCR, keeping a single row per CDR3 protein. The sample carries 8,500 to 13,000 distinct CDR3 sequences, 15% to 20% recorded once. Germline V gene sequence: CDR1 SGHVS, CDR2 FQNEAQ. The CDR3 has 15 residues. V gave up 5 bases and J gave up 7 bases; unmatched junction bases: 11. Study conclusions and caveats: The larger cohort examined one V-J beta rearrangement, not whole repertoires.

The V gene is TRBV7-8, the J gene TRBJ2-7, with 10 bases identical to TRBD2. The sequencing input was Tregs sorted from a lymph node. The origin of this receptor is a female donor with breast cancer. CDR3 sequence reads: CASSPRGSGRSEQYF. The CDR3 coding sequence is TGTGCCAGCAGCCCACGGGGTAGCGGGAGGAGTGAGCAGTACTTC.